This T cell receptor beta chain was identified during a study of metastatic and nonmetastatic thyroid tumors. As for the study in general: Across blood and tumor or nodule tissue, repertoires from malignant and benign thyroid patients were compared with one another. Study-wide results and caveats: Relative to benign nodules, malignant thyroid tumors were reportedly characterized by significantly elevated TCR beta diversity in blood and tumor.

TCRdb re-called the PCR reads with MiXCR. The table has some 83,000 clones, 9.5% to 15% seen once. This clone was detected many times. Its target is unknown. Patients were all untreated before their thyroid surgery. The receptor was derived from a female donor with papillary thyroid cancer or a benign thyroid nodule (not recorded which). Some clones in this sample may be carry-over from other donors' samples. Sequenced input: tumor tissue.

The CDR3 reads CASSPPGQGETQYF. The CDR3 DNA sequence: TGCGCCAGCAGCCCTCCGGGACAGGGAGAGACCCAGTACTTC. V is TRBV5-1 and J is TRBJ2-5; 9 bases line up with TRBD1. This CDR3 spans 14 amino acids. CDR1 SGHRS and CDR2 YFSETQ come from the germline V gene. Trimming removed 4 bases from V and 4 bases from J; junction bases left unmatched: 5.